What follows are 10 T cell receptor beta chains derived from one specimen sequenced in a study of blood T cell repertoires in COVID-19. Assay used: immunoSEQ multiplex PCR; TCRdb lists only in-frame clones, some missing. The table has under 300,000 clones, approximately 88% seen once. The sample taken for sequencing was PBMCs or T cells enriched from blood (not recorded which). The origin of the receptors is a woman in her twenties or thirties who had recovered from COVID-19.

The chain recombines TRBV7-2 with TRBJ2-3, with D possibly matching TRBD1 (6 bases). Looked up from germline, CDR1 is SGHTA and CDR2 is FQGNSA. Deletions cut 2 bases from V and 0 bases from J, with 9 bases between. CDR3 length: 15 amino acids. CDR3 coding DNA: TGTGCCAGCAGCTTAAACAGGGAGAGCACAGATACGCAGTATTTT. Translated: CASSLNRESTDTQYF.

The chain couples TRBV9 to TRBJ2-1, with 7 nucleotides matching TRBD1. The CDR3 is 15 amino acids. V dropped 0 bases and J dropped 4; count of bases not matched to a gene: 4. The germline gives CDR1 SGDLS, CDR2 YYNGEE. The CDR3 loop reads CASSVVGGFYNEQFF. The CDR3 DNA reads TGTGCCAGCAGCGTAGTAGGGGGCTTTTACAATGAGCAGTTCTTC.

The gene calls are TRBV7-2 and TRBJ2-7, with TRBD2 matching 8 bases. The CDR3 covers 17 residues. CDR1 and CDR2 (germline): SGHTA, FQGNSA. V was pared by 1 base and J by 0 bases, with 8 bases of the junction left unmatched. The DNA for the CDR3 is TGTGCCAGCAGCTTAGGGTGGGGTAGCGGGGCCTCCTACGAGCAGTACTTC. Translated, it gives CASSLGWGSGASYEQYF.

The rearrangement links TRBV5-1 to TRBJ1-1; 7 bases align to TRBD1. The junction had 8 bases not matched to a gene; V was cut back by 0 bases and J by 3 bases. Germline CDR1 is SGHRS and CDR2 is YFSETQ. There are 16 residues in the CDR3. Here the CDR3 DNA reads TGCGCCAGCAGCTTGGAGGGGACCCAGGGGGACACTGAAGCTTTCTTT. Translation gives CASSLEGTQGDTEAFF.

This chain's CDR3 is CASSHNLDTPHTDTQYF. The CDR3 region has the DNA TGTGCCAGCAGCCACAACCTGGACACCCCTCACACAGATACGCAGTATTTT. V gene TRBV5-4 combines with J gene TRBJ2-3; TRBD1 might be the D (5 bases). V was clipped by 4 bases and J by 2 bases, with 20 bases between them. This CDR3 contains 17 residues. Looked up from germline, CDR1 is SGHNT and CDR2 is YYREEE (reference sequence). Supplemented by reference TRBV5-4 and TRBJ2-3, the full variable domain reads ETGVTQSPTHLIKTRGQQVTLRCSSQSGHNTVSWYQQALGQGPQFIFQYYREEENGRGNFPPRFSGLQFPNYSSELNVNALELDDSALYLCASSHNLDTPHTDTQYFGPGTRLTVL.

This chain uses TRBV7-6 with TRBJ2-3; 10 bases are shared with TRBD2. This CDR3 has 16 residues. CDR1 is SGHVS, CDR2 FNYEAQ, per germline. Trimming at V came to 1 base and at J to 4 bases, leaving 5 bases not matched to a gene. CDR3 sequence: CASSLGLAGVADTQYF. DNA of the CDR3: TGTGCCAGCAGCTTAGGGCTAGCGGGGGTGGCAGATACGCAGTATTTT.

V and J are TRBV5-1 and TRBJ2-2; 12 bases are a match to TRBD2. Trimming cost V 4 bases and J 4 bases; bases outside gene matches: 5. The CDR3 contains 16 residues. Germline V gene lookup returns CDR1 SGHRS and CDR2 YFSETQ. As DNA, the CDR3 is TGCGCCAGCAGCCTCCTAGCGGGAGGGCGCACCGGGGAGCTGTTTTTT. Protein: CASSLLAGGRTGELFF.

V gene TRBV6-6 combines with J gene TRBJ1-1; weak D call: TRBD1 (5 bases). This CDR3 is 12 amino acids long. V lost 8 bases to trimming and J lost 4 bases, with 11 bases between them. CDR1 is MNHNY, CDR2 SVGAGI, per germline (reference sequence). CDR3 coding DNA: TGTGCCAGCCAGCAGGGTGGCACTGAAGCTTTCTTT. As protein: CASQQGGTEAFF.

This chain's CDR3 is CASSQPTGGYYGYTF. CDR3 in DNA: TGCGCCAGCAGCCAACCCACAGGGGGTTACTATGGCTACACCTTC. The V call is TRBV4-1, the J call TRBJ1-2, with 8 bases matching TRBD1. The J segment lost 3 bases and the V segment lost 2 bases, leaving 5 bases of the junction unmatched. This CDR3 is 15 amino acids long. CDR1 and CDR2 from the germline V gene are MGHRA and YSYEKL.

The count of this clone is one. The V and J genes are TRBV18 and TRBJ2-1, with 7 nucleotides matching TRBD1. The germline V gene encodes CDR1 KGHSH and CDR2 LQKENI. The length of the CDR3 is 16 residues. V trimming: 2 bases; J trimming: 0 bases; junction bases outside the gene matches: 4. CDR3 DNA: TGTGCCAGCTCACCAAAGGACAGGACCTCCTACAATGAGCAGTTCTTC. This sequence encodes CASSPKDRTSYNEQFF.